This T cell receptor beta chain was sequenced for a study of blood T cells in healthy people across ages. V dropped 5 bases and J dropped 5; count of bases not matched to a gene: 7. From germline, CDR1 is DFQATT and CDR2 SNEGSKA (reference sequence). There are 14 residues in the CDR3. Primers used in a second PCR of roughly 6 to 11 cycles were a sample-barcoded 5' primer and a J-beta primer mix. TCRdb re-called the 5' RACE reads through MiXCR, storing one row per CDR3 protein. The sample lists roughly 1,700,000 distinct CDR3 sequences, 25% to 30% seen once, with around 7.7% in the top ten. The clonotype was recovered from a woman aged 25-40 years in good health. The sequenced sample consisted of blood. The rearrangement links TRBV20-1 to TRBJ2-5, with 11 nucleotides matching TRBD2. The DNA for the CDR3 is TGCAGTGCTTGCGCTAGCGGGGGGCTGGAGACCCAGTACTTC. Its protein is CSACASGGLETQYF.